This is a list of T cell receptor beta chains from one sample in a study of response to subunit inactivated influenza vaccine. TCRdb called the RT-PCR reads again in MiXCR, with one record for every CDR3 protein. The repertoire has about 650,000 distinct CDR3 sequences, 15% to 17% of them found once; the top ten carry 11%. The sequences come from PBMCs from blood, collected 12 days after vaccination. The receptors here all came from a man in his fifties or sixties who received an inactivated influenza vaccine. CDR3s include the opening cysteine and the closing phenylalanine or tryptophan. The order of the fields is V gene, J gene, CDR3 protein.

TRBV5-4	TRBJ2-1	CASSFRQNNEQFF
TRBV12-3/TRBV12-4	TRBJ2-2	CASSPSGANTGELFF
TRBV4-3	TRBJ2-3	CASSHVGGTDTQYF
TRBV12-3/TRBV12-4	TRBJ2-3	CASSLAGLNTDTQYF
TRBV5-1	TRBJ2-3	CASSPRQERTDTQYF
TRBV7-8	TRBJ2-3	CASSLRLAGGSSTDTQYF
TRBV5-1	TRBJ1-1	CASRQMNTEAFF
TRBV12-3/TRBV12-4	TRBJ2-3	CASTAWGGRPDTQYF
TRBV29-1	TRBJ2-3	CSVALYGTGGTDTQYF
TRBV12-3/TRBV12-4	TRBJ2-3	CASSLMREGDRNF
TRBV12-3/TRBV12-4	TRBJ1-2	CASSPPGPGNYGYTF
TRBV29-1	TRBJ2-3	CSLRGLTGRTDTQYF
TRBV6-2/TRBV6-3	TRBJ1-5	CASSQTGLLGLNQPQHF
TRBV7-8	TRBJ1-2	CASSFGLSYGYTF
TRBV7-6	TRBJ2-1	CASSAPGDEQFF
TRBV12-3/TRBV12-4	TRBJ1-1	CASSIQGGRPAFF
TRBV28	TRBJ2-3	CASSYPARLDTQYF
TRBV7-9	TRBJ2-1	CASSFVAGGLSEQFF